One and the same sample provided the 26 T cell receptor beta chains below, sequenced in a study of T cells in localized non-small cell lung cancer (dated by TCRdb to between 2020 and 2021). The method was the immunoSEQ multiplex PCR assay. TCRdb stores this immuneACCESS table with in-frame sequences only. Part of the clones is absent; in the studies checked, under half of the shortfall reflects unresolved V genes, and no reason is known for the rest. The sample data list about 47,000 clones, and 85% to 90% of these were observed just once. Together, the top ten hold over 2% of the sample. The sample was PBMCs, taken before any cancer treatment. The source is a man aged 35 to 69 with stage II lung adenocarcinoma.

The rearrangement links TRBV19 to TRBJ1-5; D is unresolved. Germline-derived CDR1 and CDR2 are LNHDA and SQIVND (reference sequence). CDR3 length equals 12 residues. V was clipped by 5 bases and J by 7 bases, with 9 bases between them. CDR3 nucleotides: TGTGCCAGTAGTTGGAGGGAACAGCCCCAGCATTTT. Residues: CASSWREQPQHF. Complete variable domain (other parts from reference TRBV19 and TRBJ1-5): DGGITQSPKYLFRKEGQNVTLSCEQNLNHDAMYWYRQDPGQGLRLIYYSQIVNDFQKGDIAEGYSVSREKKESFPLTVTSAQKNPTAFYLCASSWREQPQHFGDGTRLSIL.

The V call is TRBV20-1, the J call TRBJ2-1; a weak D match, TRBD2 (5 bases). The CDR3 loop spans 11 amino acids. Germline V lookup: CDR1 DFQATT, CDR2 SNEGSKA (reference sequence). The V end was cut by 6 bases, the J end by 8 bases, with 11 bases between. The CDR3 sequence is CSAPRGDEQFF. CDR3 nucleotide sequence: TGCAGTGCCCCCCGGGGTGATGAGCAGTTCTTC.

This chain joins TRBV2 and TRBJ1-3, with D perhaps TRBD1 (5 bases). Trimming shortened V by 4 bases and J by 2 bases, and 15 bases separated the two germline ends. The CDR3 length is 16 residues. In germline, CDR1 is SNHLY, CDR2 FYNNEI. The DNA of the CDR3 is TGTGCCAGCAGTGTAGGGACGCTCGCAACTGGAAACACCATATATTTT. This gives the protein CASSVGTLATGNTIYF.

The chain links TRBV19 to TRBJ2-2, with D possibly matching TRBD2 (5 bases). This CDR3 contains 14 residues. Germline V CDR1 and CDR2: LNHDA, SQIVND (reference sequence). Trimming removed 6 bases at V and 5 bases at J, with 13 bases between. The CDR3 sequence is CASRPRTGTGELFF. The CDR3 DNA reads as TGTGCCAGTAGACCCAGGACGGGGACCGGGGAGCTGTTTTTT.

This clone was counted once. The J gene is TRBJ1-6, the V gene TRBV5-1, with TRBD1 matching 8 bases. The germline gives CDR1 SGHRS, CDR2 YFSETQ. The CDR3 spans 14 residues. After removal of 3 bases from V and 7 bases from J, the junction contained 3 bases not matched to a gene. For the CDR3, the DNA is TGCGCCAGCAGCTCCGGGACAGGAAATTCACCCCTCCACTTT. Translating it yields CASSSGTGNSPLHF. Supplemented by reference TRBV5-1 and TRBJ1-6, the full variable domain reads KAGVTQTPRYLIKTRGQQVTLSCSPISGHRSVSWYQQTPGQGLQFLFEYFSETQRNKGNFPGRFSGRQFSNSRSEMNVSTLELGDSALYLCASSSGTGNSPLHFGNGTRLTVT.

The rearrangement links TRBV19 to TRBJ1-1, with 7 bases fitting TRBD1. Germline values: CDR1 LNHDA, CDR2 SQIVND (reference sequence). V shed 6 bases and J 2 bases; nucleotides not matched to a gene: 12. The CDR3 runs to 16 residues. CDR3 coding DNA: TGTGCCAGTAGGGGGACACCGGGACAGTCAAACACTGAAGCTTTCTTT. It encodes CASRGTPGQSNTEAFF.

The V gene is TRBV19, the J gene TRBJ2-5; 8 bases map to TRBD1. The CDR3 is 15 residues long. Germline V gives CDR1 LNHDA, CDR2 SQIVND (reference sequence). V lost 3 bases, J lost 3 bases, and 6 bases stayed unmatched. CDR3 coding DNA: TGTGCCAGTAGTATCGCCGAGACAGGGGAAGAGACCCAGTACTTC. Amino acids: CASSIAETGEETQYF.

V is TRBV6-5 and J is TRBJ1-6, with D perhaps TRBD1 (5 bases). This CDR3 has 15 residues. V lost 6 bases and J 8 bases, leaving 17 bases between the germline ends. The germline V gene has CDR1 MNHEY and CDR2 SVGAGI. The CDR3 protein is CASRLDSISYSPLHF. Here the CDR3 DNA reads TGTGCCAGCAGACTAGACAGCATTTCCTATTCACCCCTCCACTTT.

This chain's CDR3 is CASSLHSLYEQYV. For the CDR3, the DNA is TGTGCCAGCAGCCTCCATAGCCTTTACGAGCAGTACGTC. The chain combines TRBV6-1 with TRBJ2-7; D remains ambiguous. The CDR3 length is 13 residues. CDR1 and CDR2 from the germline V gene are MNHNS and SASEGT. V was pared by 6 bases and J by 4 bases, with 13 bases between.

This clone was recorded only once. The rearrangement links TRBV9 to TRBJ1-1; D unresolved. Germline-derived CDR1 and CDR2 are SGDLS and YYNGEE. With 4 bases removed from V and 6 bases from J, the gap between germline ends came to 13 bases. The CDR3 extends over 13 amino acids. The DNA for the CDR3 is TGTGCCAGCAGCCCCCTGTCGGGCGCTGAAGCTTTCTTT. Protein sequence: CASSPLSGAEAFF.

V is TRBV4-1 and J is TRBJ2-5; 9 bases line up with TRBD1. With the DNA end fitting TRBJ2-7 better, the J assignment may be wrong. Germline CDR1 and CDR2: MGHRA and YSYEKL. This CDR3 has 13 amino acids. The CDR3 DNA reads TGCGCCAGCAGCCTGGGACAGGGATCCGAGCAGTACTTC. Translating gives CASSLGQGSEQYF.

The gene calls are TRBV11-2 and TRBJ1-2; perhaps TRBD1 as D (5 bases). The length of the CDR3 is 13 residues. Trimming removed 4 bases from V and 4 bases from J, with 10 bases in between. Germline V CDR1 and CDR2: SGHAT, FQNNGV. The CDR3 coding sequence is TGTGCCAGCAGCTCCGGGGGACGCTATGGCTACACCTTC. Translated, it gives CASSSGGRYGYTF. Combining the CDR3 with reference TRBV11-2 and TRBJ1-2 gives the whole variable domain EAGVAQSPRYKIIEKRQSVAFWCNPISGHATLYWYQQILGQGPKLLIQFQNNGVVDDSQLPKDRFSAERLKGVDSTLKIQPAKLEDSAVYLCASSSGGRYGYTFGSGTRLTVV.

The chain joins TRBV9 to TRBJ2-1, with 12 bases aligning to TRBD2. The germline V gene has CDR1 SGDLS and CDR2 YYNGEE. V lost 3 bases, J lost 8 bases, and 12 bases stayed unmatched. The CDR3 is 17 residues long. The CDR3 sequence is CASSGPGTSGGRYEQFF. DNA of the CDR3: TGTGCCAGCAGCGGACCCGGCACTAGCGGGGGGAGATATGAGCAGTTCTTC.

V and J are TRBV27 and TRBJ1-4; maybe TRBD1 (5 bases). Trimming removed 5 bases from V and 7 bases from J, with 17 bases in between. The CDR3 covers 15 residues. The germline CDR1 and CDR2 sequences are MNHEY and SMNVEV (reference sequence). In DNA form, the CDR3 reads TGTGCCAGCAGTCCTCCGGGACTGACGGTTGAAAAACTGTTTTTT. Protein: CASSPPGLTVEKLFF.

CDR3 in amino acids: CASSPLRTSGVNEQFF. The CDR3 DNA sequence: TGTGCCAGCAGCCCTCTGCGGACTAGCGGGGTTAATGAGCAGTTCTTC. The V and J genes are TRBV11-1 and TRBJ2-1; 12 bases map to TRBD2. The CDR3 is 16 amino acids. V shed 5 bases, J shed 7 bases, and the junction held 9 bases outside the gene matches. Germline CDR1 is SGHAT and CDR2 is FQDESV (reference sequence).

This clone was observed once. The rearrangement links TRBV19 to TRBJ2-1, with no clear D. V dropped 3 bases and J dropped 6 bases, with 9 bases sitting between them. The CDR3 covers 13 residues. CDR1 and CDR2 (germline): LNHDA, SQIVND (reference sequence). CDR3 bases: TGTGCCAGTAGTATGGAGCTGTCCAATGAGCAGTTCTTC. Translation gives CASSMELSNEQFF.

CDR3 bases: TGCGCCAGCAGCTTGTCTCCGGTCTACGAGCAGTACTTC. Its translation: CASSLSPVYEQYF. The chain uses TRBV5-1 and TRBJ2-7, with no clear D. The CDR3 runs 13 residues. V lost 1 base and J 3 bases, leaving 8 bases between the germline ends. In germline, CDR1 is SGHRS, CDR2 YFSETQ. Drawing the rest from reference TRBV5-1 and TRBJ2-7, the complete variable domain is KAGVTQTPRYLIKTRGQQVTLSCSPISGHRSVSWYQQTPGQGLQFLFEYFSETQRNKGNFPGRFSGRQFSNSRSEMNVSTLELGDSALYLCASSLSPVYEQYFGPGTRLTVT.

CDR3: CASSQERGRINSPLHF. CDR3 nucleotides: TGCGCCAGCAGCCAAGAACGGGGTAGGATTAATTCACCCCTCCACTTT. The gene calls are TRBV4-1 and TRBJ1-6; D gene ambiguous. This CDR3 is built from 16 residues. Germline V gene data show CDR1 as MGHRA and CDR2 as YSYEKL. V was clipped by 0 bases and J by 6 bases, with 12 bases between them.

The chain recombines TRBV9 with TRBJ1-6; D remains ambiguous. The CDR3 is 15 amino acids. Germline lookup yields CDR1 SGDLS and CDR2 YYNGEE. Deletions cut 0 bases from V and 10 bases from J, with 14 bases between. CDR3 DNA sequence: TGTGCCAGCAGCGTAGGCGGGCAATTATTATCACCCCTCCACTTT. Translated, it gives CASSVGGQLLSPLHF.

The CDR3: CASSLGRGEYGYTF. The CDR3 DNA is TGTGCCAGCAGCCTCGGACGGGGGGAGTATGGCTACACCTTC. V usage is TRBV6-6 and J usage is TRBJ1-2; weak D call: TRBD1 (5 bases). Trimming left V 6 bases short and J 5 bases short, with 16 bases between. From germline, CDR1 is MNHNY and CDR2 SVGAGI (reference sequence). The CDR3 contains 14 residues.

CDR3 coding DNA: TGTGCCAGCAGCTTGAAAGGGGGGCAAGGGATAAAGTACGTC. Amino acids: CASSLKGGQGIKYV. V and J are TRBV5-6 and TRBJ2-7; D possibly uses TRBD1 or TRBD2 (6 bases each). Trimming shortened V by 1 base and J by 11 bases, and 19 bases separated the two germline ends. Germline V gene lookup returns CDR1 SGHDT and CDR2 YYEEEE. The CDR3 has 14 amino acids.

The chain has TRBV7-6 and TRBJ1-4; 7 positions agree with TRBD1. This CDR3 has 16 residues. The germline CDR1 and CDR2 sequences are SGHVS and FNYEAQ. Trimming at V came to 4 bases and at J to 7 bases, leaving 12 bases not matched to a gene. The CDR3 sequence: CASSSATGRLGEKLFF. In DNA form, the CDR3 reads TGTGCCAGCAGCTCTGCGACAGGGCGACTAGGTGAAAAACTGTTTTTT.

The J gene is TRBJ1-2, the V gene TRBV28; unclear D gene. The germline CDR1 and CDR2 sequences are MDHEN and SYDVKM. The CDR3 contains 11 residues. The ends were cut back, 7 bases at V and 6 bases at J, with 9 bases in the middle. The CDR3 here is CASTGMDGYTF. In DNA, the CDR3 is TGTGCCAGCACGGGTATGGATGGCTACACCTTC.

The rearrangement uses TRBV30 and TRBJ1-5; perhaps TRBD1 as D (6 bases). This CDR3 comprises 14 residues. CDR1 GTSNPN and CDR2 SVGIG come from the germline V gene (reference sequence). V lost 5 bases and J 1 base, leaving 12 bases between the germline ends. The CDR3: CAWGRDTSNQPQHF. DNA of the CDR3: TGTGCCTGGGGCCGGGACACCAGCAATCAGCCCCAGCATTTT.

CDR3 in DNA: TGTGCCAGTAGTGACGACAGGGGGAATTCACCCCTCCACTTT. Protein sequence: CASSDDRGNSPLHF. The chain is built from TRBV19 and TRBJ1-6; 9 nucleotides match TRBD1. In germline, CDR1 is LNHDA, CDR2 SQIVND (reference sequence). Trimming at V came to 5 bases and at J to 7 bases, leaving 3 bases not matched to a gene. The CDR3 sequence is 14 residues long.

This clone was detected once. V is TRBV5-1 and J is TRBJ1-2; D not certain. Per the germline V gene, CDR1 is SGHRS and CDR2 is YFSETQ. V was cut by 0 bases and J by 9 bases, with 15 bases left in between. The CDR3 totals 14 residues. The CDR3 loop reads CASSLEVSDPSYTF. CDR3 DNA: TGCGCCAGCAGCTTGGAGGTTTCAGATCCTAGCTACACCTTC. The full variable domain, with the rest looked up from reference TRBV5-1 and TRBJ1-2, is KAGVTQTPRYLIKTRGQQVTLSCSPISGHRSVSWYQQTPGQGLQFLFEYFSETQRNKGNFPGRFSGRQFSNSRSEMNVSTLELGDSALYLCASSLEVSDPSYTFGSGTRLTVV.